Described below is a single T cell receptor (beta chain) sequence and its context. From genomic DNA, TCR beta CDR3 was amplified by two-round multiplex PCR. Primers (each specific to one TRBV or TRBJ gene) were used in first-round PCR. TCRdb independently ran MiXCR on the multiplex PCR reads; one entry per CDR3 protein. The table lists about 13,000 distinct CDR3 sequences, about 51% of them singletons, with about a quarter in the top ten. The data stem from a study of prognosis after radiotherapy for stage I lung cancer. Germline V gene sequence: CDR1 SGHRS, CDR2 YFSETQ. The CDR3 covers 16 residues. V dropped 0 bases and J dropped 3 bases, with 16 bases sitting between them.

This sequence was found in a donor aged 50 or older with non-small cell lung cancer. The gene calls are TRBV5-1 and TRBJ2-7; D might be TRBD1 (5 bases). The source material was PBMCs, sampled before or after stereotactic body radiation therapy (not recorded which). CDR3 nucleotides: TGCGCCAGCAGCTTGGATCAGACGGTAGGGGTCTACGAGCAGTACTTC. This translates into CASSLDQTVGVYEQYF.